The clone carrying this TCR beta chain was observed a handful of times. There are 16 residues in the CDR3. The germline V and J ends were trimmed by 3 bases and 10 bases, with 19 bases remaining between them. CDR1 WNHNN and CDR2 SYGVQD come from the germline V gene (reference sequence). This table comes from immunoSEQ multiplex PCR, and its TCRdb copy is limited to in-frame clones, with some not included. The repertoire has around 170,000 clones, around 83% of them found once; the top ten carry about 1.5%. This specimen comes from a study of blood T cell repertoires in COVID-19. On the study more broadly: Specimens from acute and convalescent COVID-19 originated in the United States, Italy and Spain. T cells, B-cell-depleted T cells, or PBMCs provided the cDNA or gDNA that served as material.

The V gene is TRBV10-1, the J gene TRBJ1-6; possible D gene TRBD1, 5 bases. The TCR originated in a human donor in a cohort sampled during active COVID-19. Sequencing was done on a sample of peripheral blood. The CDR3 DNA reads TGCGCCAGCAGTGACGGGACTCCCCTCAGAGGGTCACCCCTCCACTTT. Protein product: CASSDGTPLRGSPLHF.